This TCR beta chain was found in a study of blood T cell repertoires in COVID-19. Study in general: Sample material is recorded as cDNA or gDNA derived from T cells, B-cell-depleted T cells, or PBMCs.

Membership in each cohort depended on participant-reported clinical history. No more than 2 weeks before study entry, exposed participants had met a case of COVID-19. Germline CDR1 and CDR2: SGHTA and FQGTGA. The V end lost 3 bases, the J end lost 5 bases, and 10 bases lay between the germline ends. CDR3 length equals 14 residues. The protocol was immunoSEQ multiplex PCR, while the TCRdb copy is restricted to in-frame clones and leaves out a portion. The table includes fewer than 350,000 clones, more than 85% detected once. This rearrangement joins TRBV7-3 to TRBJ2-2; maybe TRBD2 (5 bases). The clonotype comes from a man aged 35 to 55 who had been exposed to COVID-19. The sample taken for sequencing was PBMCs or T cells enriched from blood (not recorded which). The CDR3 sequence: CASSFTSLTGELFF. For the CDR3, the DNA is TGTGCCAGCAGCTTTACTAGTTTAACCGGGGAGCTGTTTTTT.